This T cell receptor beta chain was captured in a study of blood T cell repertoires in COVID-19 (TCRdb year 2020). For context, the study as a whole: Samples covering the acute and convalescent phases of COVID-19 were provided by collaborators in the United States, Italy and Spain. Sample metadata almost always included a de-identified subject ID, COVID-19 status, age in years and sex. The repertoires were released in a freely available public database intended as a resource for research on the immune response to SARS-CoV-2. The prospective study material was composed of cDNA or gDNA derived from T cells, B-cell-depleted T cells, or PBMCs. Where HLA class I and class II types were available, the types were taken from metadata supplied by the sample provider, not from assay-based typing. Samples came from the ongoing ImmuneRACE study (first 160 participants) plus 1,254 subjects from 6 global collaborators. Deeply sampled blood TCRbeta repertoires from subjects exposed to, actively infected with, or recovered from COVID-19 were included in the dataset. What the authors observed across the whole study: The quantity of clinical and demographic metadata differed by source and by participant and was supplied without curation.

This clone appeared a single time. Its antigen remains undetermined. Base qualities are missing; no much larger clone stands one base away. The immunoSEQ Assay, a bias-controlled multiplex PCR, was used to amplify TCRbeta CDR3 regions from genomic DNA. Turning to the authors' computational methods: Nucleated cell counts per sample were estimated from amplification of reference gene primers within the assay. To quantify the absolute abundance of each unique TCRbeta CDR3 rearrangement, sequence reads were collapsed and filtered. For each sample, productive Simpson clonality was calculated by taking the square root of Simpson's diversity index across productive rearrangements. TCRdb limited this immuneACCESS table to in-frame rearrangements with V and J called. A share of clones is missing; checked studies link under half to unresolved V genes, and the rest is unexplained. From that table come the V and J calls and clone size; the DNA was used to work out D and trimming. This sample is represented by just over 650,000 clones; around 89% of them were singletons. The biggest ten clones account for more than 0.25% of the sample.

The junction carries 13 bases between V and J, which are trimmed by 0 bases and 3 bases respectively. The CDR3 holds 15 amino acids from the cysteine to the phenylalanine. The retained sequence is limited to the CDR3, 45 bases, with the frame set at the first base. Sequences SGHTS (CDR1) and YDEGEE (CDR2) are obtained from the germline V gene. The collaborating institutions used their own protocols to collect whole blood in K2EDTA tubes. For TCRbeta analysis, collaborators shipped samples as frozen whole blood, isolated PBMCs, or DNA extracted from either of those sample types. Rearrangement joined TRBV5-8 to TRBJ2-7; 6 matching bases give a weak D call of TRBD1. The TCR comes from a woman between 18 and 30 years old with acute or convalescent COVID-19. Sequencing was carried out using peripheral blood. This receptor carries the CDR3 CASSLGTGGLYEQYF. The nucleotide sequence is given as TGTGCCAGCAGCTTGGGAACTGGGGGCCTCTACGAGCAGTACTTC.